This T cell receptor beta chain was sequenced during a study of T cells in Graves' hyperthyroidism and ophthalmopathy (dated by TCRdb to the late 2010s). A note on the overall study: Peripheral blood was sampled at the time of initial diagnosis, prior to any treatment. To identify distinguishing TCR V-J signatures, a discovery cohort of around 100 patients was used, comprising 40 to 45 with Graves' ophthalmopathy and approximately 58 with stable Graves' hyperthyroidism. The paper describes TCR Vbeta CDR3 sequencing of more than 120 peripheral blood samples, made up of under 50 ophthalmopathy patients, around 73 hyperthyroidism patients and roughly 17 progressor patients. Following sampling, methimazole starting at 30 mg daily was given to hyperthyroidism patients, and high-dose intravenous methylprednisolone was given to ophthalmopathy patients. In addition, the study compared T-cell repertoires in thyroid tissue and in blood from five or six Graves' hyperthyroidism patients. The approximately 100 discovery patients were randomly split 7:3 into training and test sets. Prospective prediction of ophthalmopathy was tested in an independent validation cohort of fewer than 20 hyperthyroidism patients and some 17 patients who later progressed to ophthalmopathy.

In regard to this clonotype: This clone's antigen is unknown. No quality values exist for individual bases; no much larger clone is one base distant.

The junction shows trimming of 7 bases on V and 3 bases on J, plus 13 bases between the germline ends. CDR1 is given as MNHEY and CDR2 as SMNVEV, both from the germline V gene (reference sequence). The CDR3, cysteine through phenylalanine, is 13 amino acids long. CDR3 DNA is the only sequence kept; it has 39 bases, read in frame from the first base. The TCR beta CDR3 regions were amplified from RNA transcripts. A first-round RT-PCR of the TCR CDR3 used the HTBI primer set with the Qiagen OneStep RT-PCR kit. A second multiplex PCR round built the libraries, followed by size selection and purification. The libraries were sequenced on an Illumina HiSeq2000 using paired-end 100 bp reads. The authors' pipeline ran thus. SOAPnuke was used to process the raw data, with reads discarded if the reads contained adapters or uncalled bases, had a mean Phred below 15, or lacked an exact constant-primer or identifier match. High-quality paired reads were merged with COPE v1.2.5, and unique nucleotide sequences were defined as clonotypes. MiTCR v1.1 was used to align the clonotypes against IMGT TRBV, TRBD and TRBJ reference segments. Analysis was restricted to V-J combinations with a frequency above 0.0001, which covered 98% to 99.2% of repertoires. A TCS score was defined as the ratio between F50 (clonal expansion) and ExV (chaos), using BLOSUM62-based TCRdist between CDR3 peptides within each V-J. Welch's t-statistics and random forest reduced 500 to 650 V-J features to roughly 13, which were used in a naive Bayes classifier (R e1071). The public reads were run again by TCRdb, first through fastp at Q25 and then through MiXCR, and only productive beta chains were kept. Rows merge per CDR3 protein into single entries with the most common DNA and genes. TCRdb assigned the V and J calls; the authors' analysis was not used. In all, the sample holds 500,000 or so distinct CDR3 sequences, and around 16% of those were seen once. The top ten constitute around 28% of the sample.

Ophthalmopathy patients had moderately to severely active disease, with a Clinical Activity Score of 3 or more, a NOSPECS grade of 4 or more, and a disease duration of less than 3 months. The study excluded patients with uncontrolled infections, other autoimmune diseases, pregnancy or lactation. Diagnoses relied on clinical symptoms, serum thyroxine and TRAb, thyroid ultrasound and orbital computed tomography. Ficoll-Paque density gradient centrifugation was used to isolate PBMCs from 10 ml of fresh peripheral blood. Total RNA was extracted with Trizol reagent, and quality was checked on an Agilent 2100 Bioanalyzer. What the authors observed across the whole study: Sample size was not statistically predetermined, and investigators were not blinded to group allocation. Most expanded thyroid clonotypes (frequency above 0.001) were also found in blood, which suggests that blood repertoires may mirror thyroid immune responses. A model built on a 13 V-J signature distinguished ophthalmopathy from stable hyperthyroidism, reaching 87.88% sensitivity and 81.08% specificity in cross-validation and 80%/75% in testing. During validation, the model predicted progression to ophthalmopathy a median of about 5.9 months ahead of onset, with 70.59% sensitivity and about 72% specificity.

The sequence came from a woman under 40 with Graves' ophthalmopathy. Sequenced material: blood. The V and J genes are TRBV27 and TRBJ2-7, and possibly TRBD1, on 7 matching bases. The CDR3 region reads CASKAGGHYEQYF. The nucleotide sequence is given as TGTGCCAGCAAGGCAGGGGGGCACTACGAGCAGTACTTC.